This T cell receptor (beta chain) was captured in a study of blood T cell repertoires in COVID-19. Study details: Samples taken during acute and convalescent COVID-19 were collected in the United States, Italy and Spain.

V gave up 1 base and J gave up 8 bases, with 11 bases separating them. This CDR3 comprises 14 residues. From germline, CDR1 is SGHVS and CDR2 FNYEAQ. Sequenced by immunoSEQ multiplex PCR; TCRdb stores in-frame clones only, minus some. The repertoire holds about 430,000 clones, with around nine tenths as singletons. Ages ranged from about 18 to 100 years, with residence in about two dozen US areas. Exposed volunteers were people who met a COVID-19 case within 2 weeks before study entry. The receptor's source is a woman aged 18-29 years who had been exposed to COVID-19. The V call is TRBV7-6, the J call TRBJ1-4; D is possibly TRBD1 (6 bases). The sample taken for sequencing was PBMCs or T cells enriched from blood (not recorded which). The CDR3 spells CASSLGRGDEKLFF. DNA for the CDR3: TGTGCCAGCAGCTTAGGCAGGGGTGACGAAAAACTGTTTTTT.